The rows below give T cell receptor beta chains drawn from one sample of a study of glioma-infiltrating T cells. One entry per CDR3 protein, called by TCRdb with MiXCR from the multiplex PCR reads. The sample consists of about 110,000 distinct CDR3 sequences, less than 30% of them appearing once. The sample comprised glioma tissue, nonneoplastic brain tissue, or PBMCs (not recorded which). Source of these receptors: a human donor with low-grade glioma or glioblastoma, undergoing nonglioma brain surgery, or in good health (not recorded which). The CDR3 runs from the conserved cysteine through the conserved F or W. A D gene is named only where the DNA matches it firmly. Only some rows state a clone size, as once, few, many or a class for expanded clones.

j_call: TRBJ2-7
v_call: TRBV6-1
d_call: .
clone_size: many
cdr3_nt: TGTGCCAGCAGTGAAACCCTAGGGGCGAGCTCCTACGAGCAGTACTTC
cdr3_aa: CASSETLGASSYEQYF

j_call: TRBJ2-7
v_call: TRBV12-5
d_call: .
clone_size: .
cdr3_nt: TGTGCTAGTGGTTTTACTCCCACCTACGAGCAGTACTTC
cdr3_aa: CASGFTPTYEQYF

j_call: TRBJ1-2
v_call: TRBV19
d_call: TRBD1
clone_size: .
cdr3_nt: TGTGCCAGTAGTATGACAGGGCGGAGCGGCTACACCTTC
cdr3_aa: CASSMTGRSGYTF

j_call: TRBJ2-1
v_call: TRBV9
d_call: TRBD2
clone_size: few
cdr3_nt: TGTGCCAGCAGCGAGCGGGGGGGATACAATGAGCAGTTCTTC
cdr3_aa: CASSERGGYNEQFF

j_call: TRBJ2-7
v_call: TRBV20-1
d_call: TRBD1
clone_size: .
cdr3_nt: TGTAGAGCTAGAGACCGGGACAGAAATCCCTACGAGCAGTACTTC
cdr3_aa: CRARDRDRNPYEQYF

j_call: TRBJ2-3
v_call: TRBV7-9
d_call: .
clone_size: many
cdr3_nt: TGTGCCAGCAGCTGGACTGCAGATACGCAGTATTTT
cdr3_aa: CASSWTADTQYF

j_call: TRBJ1-4
v_call: TRBV7-2
d_call: .
clone_size: .
cdr3_nt: TGTGCCAGCACCTTAGGGGGTGAAAAACTGTTTTTT
cdr3_aa: CASTLGGEKLFF

j_call: TRBJ2-1
v_call: TRBV7-6
d_call: TRBD1
clone_size: few
cdr3_nt: TGTGCCAGCACCTACGGGACAGGGGGCTCAAATGAGCAGTTCTTC
cdr3_aa: CASTYGTGGSNEQFF

j_call: TRBJ2-7
v_call: TRBV15
d_call: .
clone_size: many
cdr3_nt: TGTGCCACCAGCAGAGGATGGGGGGGCGCAAACTACGAGCAGTACTTC
cdr3_aa: CATSRGWGGANYEQYF

j_call: TRBJ2-7
v_call: TRBV27
d_call: TRBD2
clone_size: many
cdr3_nt: TGTGCCAGCAGTTTGGTACAGGGCGGGGGGTACGAGCAGTACTTC
cdr3_aa: CASSLVQGGGYEQYF